This is a list of T cell receptor beta chains from one sample in a study of T-cell reconstitution after alpha-beta-depleted transplantation in children. In TCRdb, the PCR reads were re-called with MiXCR into one record per CDR3 protein. The table has about 350,000 distinct CDR3 sequences, 15% to 20% seen once. The input for sequencing was PBMCs, mostly from graft donor cells, taken 360 days after TCRalphabeta/CD19-depleted stem cell transplant. Receptor source: a male patient between 2 and 15 years old who had a stem cell transplant for acute lymphoblastic leukemia, so the T cells may come from the graft donor. Both conserved end residues are part of each CDR3. The order of the fields is J gene, clone size, V gene, D gene, CDR3 DNA, CDR3 protein. The D gene is left open where the match is weak. Not every row has a clone size; where given, it reads once, few, many or a size class.

j_gene: TRBJ1-2; abundance: once; v_gene: TRBV5-6; d_gene: NA; CDR3nt: TGTGCCAGCAGCCCGGGCCTTACCCGTAACTATGGCTACACCTTC; CDR3aa: CASSPGLTRNYGYTF
j_gene: TRBJ2-3; abundance: few; v_gene: TRBV28; d_gene: NA; CDR3nt: TGTGCCAGCCTTGAGCCGGTAGGAGGAGATACGCAGTATTTT; CDR3aa: CASLEPVGGDTQYF
j_gene: TRBJ2-5; abundance: many; v_gene: TRBV3-1; d_gene: NA; CDR3nt: TGTGCCAGCAGCATGCACCCCAGGCAGGGAGCCCCTCAAGAGACCCAGTACTTC; CDR3aa: CASSMHPRQGAPQETQYF
j_gene: TRBJ2-3; abundance: NA; v_gene: TRBV6-2/TRBV6-3; d_gene: NA; CDR3nt: TGTGCCAGCAGTTACTCGCAGGGGGGAGATACGCAGTATTTT; CDR3aa: CASSYSQGGDTQYF
j_gene: TRBJ1-1; abundance: NA; v_gene: TRBV5-1; d_gene: NA; CDR3nt: TGCGCCAGCATCGGCTTGAACACTGAAGCTTTCTTT; CDR3aa: CASIGLNTEAFF
j_gene: TRBJ2-1; abundance: NA; v_gene: TRBV24-1; d_gene: NA; CDR3nt: TGTGCCACCAGCGGGAGCTCCTACAATGAGCAGTTCTTC; CDR3aa: CATSGSSYNEQFF
j_gene: TRBJ2-7; abundance: few; v_gene: TRBV4-3; d_gene: NA; CDR3nt: TGCGCCAGCAGCCAAGAATGGGGAAGGAAAGGGTCATACGAGCAGTACTTC; CDR3aa: CASSQEWGRKGSYEQYF
j_gene: TRBJ2-3; abundance: few; v_gene: TRBV10-3; d_gene: NA; CDR3nt: TGTGCCATCGGAGTCACAGATACGCAGTATTTT; CDR3aa: CAIGVTDTQYF
j_gene: TRBJ2-7; abundance: NA; v_gene: TRBV15; d_gene: TRBD1; CDR3nt: TGTGCCACCAGCAGGGACAGGGGCTCCTACGAGCAGTACTTC; CDR3aa: CATSRDRGSYEQYF
j_gene: TRBJ1-3; abundance: NA; v_gene: TRBV5-5; d_gene: NA; CDR3nt: TGTGCCAGCAGCTTGGACCGGGCCGGCTCTGGAAACACCATATATTTT; CDR3aa: CASSLDRAGSGNTIYF
j_gene: TRBJ2-2; abundance: many; v_gene: TRBV10-3; d_gene: TRBD2; CDR3nt: TGTGCCATCAGTCCAGCCCAGCGGGGTCTGACCGGGGAGCTGTTTTTT; CDR3aa: CAISPAQRGLTGELFF
j_gene: TRBJ1-2; abundance: NA; v_gene: TRBV4-1; d_gene: NA; CDR3nt: TGCGCCAGCAGCCAAGAGTCCACAGGGCGCTATGGCTACACCTTC; CDR3aa: CASSQESTGRYGYTF
j_gene: TRBJ2-1; abundance: NA; v_gene: TRBV15; d_gene: TRBD1; CDR3nt: TGTGCCACCAGCAGAGGAGGCAGACAGGGTGATGGCAATGAGCAGTTCTTC; CDR3aa: CATSRGGRQGDGNEQFF
j_gene: TRBJ2-3; abundance: NA; v_gene: TRBV27; d_gene: NA; CDR3nt: TGTGCCAGCAGTTTATCTCTTTGGACAGATACGCAGTATTTT; CDR3aa: CASSLSLWTDTQYF
j_gene: TRBJ2-7; abundance: NA; v_gene: TRBV28; d_gene: NA; CDR3nt: TGTGCCAGCAGTTTTTGGGTTCCCTACGAGCAGTACTTC; CDR3aa: CASSFWVPYEQYF
j_gene: TRBJ2-1; abundance: few; v_gene: TRBV12-3/TRBV12-4; d_gene: TRBD2; CDR3nt: TGTGCCAGCAGAGCCGGGACTAGAGCCCTCAATGAGCAGTTCTTC; CDR3aa: CASRAGTRALNEQFF
j_gene: TRBJ2-1; abundance: many; v_gene: TRBV6-6; d_gene: NA; CDR3nt: TGTGCCAGCAGTTACGCAGGGTACAATGAGCAGTTCTTC; CDR3aa: CASSYAGYNEQFF
j_gene: TRBJ2-1; abundance: NA; v_gene: TRBV11-3; d_gene: NA; CDR3nt: TGTGCCAGCAGCTTAAGGGGGGCTAGCTCCTACAATGAGCAGTTCTTC; CDR3aa: CASSLRGASSYNEQFF
j_gene: TRBJ2-3; abundance: few; v_gene: TRBV29-1; d_gene: NA; CDR3nt: TGCAGCGTTGAATCCCGGAGGGGAAGCTCAGATACGCAGTATTTT; CDR3aa: CSVESRRGSSDTQYF
j_gene: TRBJ1-1; abundance: many; v_gene: TRBV5-1; d_gene: NA; CDR3nt: TGCGCCAGCAGCGTGGGACAGAACACTGAAGCTTTCTTT; CDR3aa: CASSVGQNTEAFF
j_gene: TRBJ2-1; abundance: NA; v_gene: TRBV18; d_gene: TRBD2; CDR3nt: TGTGCCAGCTCTGAGACTAGCGGCAACCTCGAGCAGTTCTTC; CDR3aa: CASSETSGNLEQFF
j_gene: TRBJ2-1; abundance: many; v_gene: TRBV7-2; d_gene: NA; CDR3nt: TGTGCCAGCAGCTCCGTCGGTACTCTATCCTACAATGAGCAGTTCTTC; CDR3aa: CASSSVGTLSYNEQFF
j_gene: TRBJ2-2; abundance: NA; v_gene: TRBV4-1; d_gene: NA; CDR3nt: TGCGCCAGCAGTGGAGGGGTTCGGGGCACCGGGGAGCTGTTTTTT; CDR3aa: CASSGGVRGTGELFF
j_gene: TRBJ2-1; abundance: many; v_gene: TRBV4-1; d_gene: NA; CDR3nt: TGCGCCAGCAGCCAATCATCGCGGGGCTCCTACAATGAGCAGTTCTTC; CDR3aa: CASSQSSRGSYNEQFF
j_gene: TRBJ2-1; abundance: NA; v_gene: TRBV15; d_gene: NA; CDR3nt: TGTGCCACCAGCAGGAGCGGTCTAGCGCGACATTTGGTCGATGAGCAGTTCTTC; CDR3aa: CATSRSGLARHLVDEQFF
j_gene: TRBJ2-1; abundance: many; v_gene: TRBV12-3/TRBV12-4; d_gene: TRBD2; CDR3nt: TGTGCCAGCAGTTTAGCGATCCGTGGCGGCGGGGGGCACAATGAGCAGTTCTTC; CDR3aa: CASSLAIRGGGGHNEQFF
j_gene: TRBJ2-7; abundance: few; v_gene: TRBV7-9; d_gene: NA; CDR3nt: TGTGCCAGCAGCTTAACGGCGGGACCCTACGAGCAGTACTTC; CDR3aa: CASSLTAGPYEQYF
j_gene: TRBJ2-7; abundance: NA; v_gene: TRBV7-9; d_gene: NA; CDR3nt: TGTGCCAGCAGCCTCCGATTGACGGAGCCATCCTACGAGCAGTACTTC; CDR3aa: CASSLRLTEPSYEQYF
j_gene: TRBJ2-3; abundance: NA; v_gene: TRBV11-2; d_gene: NA; CDR3nt: TGTGCCAGCAGCTTAGAGCCCCGTCGGGGGGCAGATACGCAGTATTTC; CDR3aa: CASSLEPRRGADTQYF
j_gene: TRBJ2-3; abundance: few; v_gene: TRBV28; d_gene: TRBD2; CDR3nt: TGTGCCAGCAGTTTTTGGAGCGGGAGTAGGACAGATACGCAGTATTTT; CDR3aa: CASSFWSGSRTDTQYF
j_gene: TRBJ2-7; abundance: NA; v_gene: TRBV9; d_gene: NA; CDR3nt: TGTGCCAGCAGCGTAGATGGGGGGTATTCTTACGAGCAGTACTTC; CDR3aa: CASSVDGGYSYEQYF
j_gene: TRBJ1-5; abundance: many; v_gene: TRBV24-1; d_gene: NA; CDR3nt: TGTGCCACCAGTGATTTGCGGGGGCCCCAGCATTTT; CDR3aa: CATSDLRGPQHF
j_gene: TRBJ2-7; abundance: many; v_gene: TRBV4-1; d_gene: NA; CDR3nt: TGCGCCAGCAGCCCCCTCGCCGGGACTCACTACGAGCAGTACTTC; CDR3aa: CASSPLAGTHYEQYF
j_gene: TRBJ2-7; abundance: once; v_gene: TRBV18; d_gene: NA; CDR3nt: TGTGCCGGAGCTTTGGGGCAGGGCGGCGAGCAGTACTTC; CDR3aa: CAGALGQGGEQYF
j_gene: TRBJ2-7; abundance: few; v_gene: TRBV5-1; d_gene: TRBD2; CDR3nt: TGCGCCAGCAGCTTGGTAGCGGGAGAAACCTACGAGCAGTACTTC; CDR3aa: CASSLVAGETYEQYF
j_gene: TRBJ2-1; abundance: NA; v_gene: TRBV9; d_gene: TRBD2; CDR3nt: TGTGCCAGCGGAGCGGGGACGTTCTACAATGAGCAGTTCTTC; CDR3aa: CASGAGTFYNEQFF
j_gene: TRBJ2-7; abundance: many; v_gene: TRBV29-1; d_gene: TRBD2; CDR3nt: TGCAGCGCTGAGCGGGCTAGCGGGAGGGCCGTTAAAAGCGAGCAGTACTTC; CDR3aa: CSAERASGRAVKSEQYF
j_gene: TRBJ2-2; abundance: once; v_gene: TRBV10-3; d_gene: TRBD1; CDR3nt: TGTGCCGGAGGACAGGGGGCGGGCACCGGGGAGCTGTTTTTT; CDR3aa: CAGGQGAGTGELFF
j_gene: TRBJ2-7; abundance: few; v_gene: TRBV6-5; d_gene: TRBD2; CDR3nt: TGTGCCAGCAGTTACTCGACTAGCGGCGAGGGCTACGAGCAGTACTTC; CDR3aa: CASSYSTSGEGYEQYF
j_gene: TRBJ2-7; abundance: NA; v_gene: TRBV5-6; d_gene: NA; CDR3nt: TGTGCCAGCAGCTTAAGGGGGTACTACGAGCAGTACTTC; CDR3aa: CASSLRGYYEQYF
j_gene: TRBJ2-2; abundance: once; v_gene: TRBV7-8; d_gene: TRBD2; CDR3nt: TGTGCCAGCAGCTTTGCCGGGACTAGCGTTGCGAACACCGGGGAGCTGTTTTTT; CDR3aa: CASSFAGTSVANTGELFF
j_gene: TRBJ1-1; abundance: few; v_gene: TRBV4-3; d_gene: TRBD1; CDR3nt: TGCGCCAGCAGCCAAGAGGCCGGGTTTAGGGGGCGAAAGACTGAAGCTTTCTTT; CDR3aa: CASSQEAGFRGRKTEAFF
j_gene: TRBJ2-5; abundance: many; v_gene: TRBV12-3/TRBV12-4; d_gene: NA; CDR3nt: TGTGCCAGCAGTAAAGTACGGTGGGAGACCCAGTACTTC; CDR3aa: CASSKVRWETQYF
j_gene: TRBJ1-3; abundance: NA; v_gene: TRBV20-1; d_gene: NA; CDR3nt: TGCAGTGCTAGTGGGGGCTCTGGAAACACCATATATTTT; CDR3aa: CSASGGSGNTIYF
j_gene: TRBJ1-2; abundance: NA; v_gene: TRBV7-2; d_gene: NA; CDR3nt: TGTGCCAGCAGCCCCCTACGCCCTAACTATGGCTACACCTTC; CDR3aa: CASSPLRPNYGYTF
j_gene: TRBJ1-1; abundance: many; v_gene: TRBV10-3; d_gene: TRBD1; CDR3nt: TGTGCCATCAGGAGGACAGGGAACACTGAAGCTTTCTTT; CDR3aa: CAIRRTGNTEAFF
j_gene: TRBJ1-5; abundance: NA; v_gene: TRBV28; d_gene: NA; CDR3nt: TGTGCCAGCAGTCACCCGACAGATAGCAATCAGCCCCAGCATTTT; CDR3aa: CASSHPTDSNQPQHF
j_gene: TRBJ2-1; abundance: few; v_gene: TRBV12-3/TRBV12-4; d_gene: NA; CDR3nt: TGTGCCAGCAGTTTATTGGTGAGACTAGAGAGAACTAACAATGAGCAGTTCTTC; CDR3aa: CASSLLVRLERTNNEQFF
j_gene: TRBJ2-6; abundance: few; v_gene: TRBV20-1; d_gene: NA; CDR3nt: TGCAGTGCAGTACAGGGCAGCTCTGGGGCCAACGTCCTGACTTTC; CDR3aa: CSAVQGSSGANVLTF
j_gene: TRBJ1-4; abundance: NA; v_gene: TRBV4-1; d_gene: TRBD1; CDR3nt: TGCGCCAGCAGCGGGACAGGGAGAGATGAAAAACTGTTTTTT; CDR3aa: CASSGTGRDEKLFF
j_gene: TRBJ2-1; abundance: NA; v_gene: TRBV28; d_gene: NA; CDR3nt: TGTGCCAGCAGCTTAAGGGGGATCCGGGTAGCTGAGCAGTTCTTC; CDR3aa: CASSLRGIRVAEQFF
j_gene: TRBJ2-3; abundance: NA; v_gene: TRBV7-2; d_gene: NA; CDR3nt: TGTGCCAGCAGCTTAGAGGGCAGGGCGTACACAGATACGCAGTATTTT; CDR3aa: CASSLEGRAYTDTQYF